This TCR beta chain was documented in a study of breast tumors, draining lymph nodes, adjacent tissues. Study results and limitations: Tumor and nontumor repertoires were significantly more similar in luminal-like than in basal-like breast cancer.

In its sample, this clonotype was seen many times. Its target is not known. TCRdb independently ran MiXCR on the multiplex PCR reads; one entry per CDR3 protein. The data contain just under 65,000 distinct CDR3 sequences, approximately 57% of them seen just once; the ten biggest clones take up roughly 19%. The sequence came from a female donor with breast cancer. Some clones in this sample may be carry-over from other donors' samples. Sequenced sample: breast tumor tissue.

For the CDR3, the DNA is TGTGCCAGCAACGGACAACCAACCGGGGAGCTGTTTTTT. It is translated as CASNGQPTGELFF. The chain combines TRBV2 with TRBJ2-2; possible D gene TRBD1, 5 bases. Trimming cost V 7 bases and J 5 bases, with 11 bases left between them. Germline lookup yields CDR1 SNHLY and CDR2 FYNNEI. The CDR3 loop spans 13 amino acids. Using reference TRBV2 and TRBJ2-2 for the parts outside the CDR3, the full variable domain is EPEVTQTPSHQVTQMGQEVILRCVPISNHLYFYWYRQILGQKVEFLVSFYNNEISEKSEIFDDQFSVERPDGSNFTLKIRSTKLEDSAMYFCASNGQPTGELFFGEGSRLTVL.